This is a list of T cell receptor beta chains from one sample in a study of blood T cells in healthy people across ages. TCRdb independently ran MiXCR on the 5' RACE reads; one entry per CDR3 protein. The table shows some 860,000 distinct CDR3 sequences, with around 50% occurring only once. Sequences were obtained from blood. These receptor sequences come from a man aged 40-50 years in good health. CDR3s include the opening cysteine and the closing phenylalanine or tryptophan. D genes are given only for firm matches. Size tells how often a clone was seen (once, few, many) or the class of an expanded clone, and some rows leave it out.

v_gene	j_gene	abundance	d_gene	CDR3nt	CDR3aa
TRBV4-2	TRBJ2-5	-	-	TGTGCCAGCAGACTCTCAGGGGAGAATGAGCAGTACTTC	CASRLSGENEQYF
TRBV25-1	TRBJ2-6	-	-	TGTGCCAGCACCTGGGCAGGGGCGGGCTCTGGGGCCAACGTCCTGACTTTC	CASTWAGAGSGANVLTF
TRBV12-3/TRBV12-4	TRBJ1-2	many	-	TGTGCCAGCAGTTCAATTGTAGGGACAACCAACTATGGCTACACCTTC	CASSSIVGTTNYGYTF
TRBV4-3	TRBJ2-1	-	-	TGCGCCAGCAGCCATGAAACGAGGCTGCCGGAGCAGTTCTTC	CASSHETRLPEQFF
TRBV20-1	TRBJ2-7	-	TRBD1	TGCAGTGCTAGATTTCGACAGGGGGCGGTCTACAATGAGCAGTACTTC	CSARFRQGAVYNEQYF
TRBV29-1	TRBJ1-2	few	-	TGCAGCGTTGACGGCGACAGACTCGCTAACTATGGCTACACCTTC	CSVDGDRLANYGYTF
TRBV12-3/TRBV12-4	TRBJ1-1	-	-	TGTGCCAGCACCTCCGAGGGGAGGTGGGCTGAAGCTTTCTTT	CASTSEGRWAEAFF
TRBV7-2	TRBJ2-3	-	-	TGTGCCAGCAGCTTATCGCGGGGGCTCACAGATACGCAGTATTTT	CASSLSRGLTDTQYF
TRBV4-3	TRBJ1-4	-	-	TGCGCCAGCAGCCCGGGGGAGACGGGGCCCGAAAAACTGTTTTTT	CASSPGETGPEKLFF
TRBV5-1	TRBJ2-3	-	TRBD2	TGCGCCAGCAGCCAAATGAGCGGGACCACAGATACGCAGTATTTT	CASSQMSGTTDTQYF
TRBV29-1	TRBJ1-1	-	-	TGCAGCGTTGCCCGCGCTGGTGGGGCTTTCTTT	CSVARAGGAFF
TRBV25-1	TRBJ2-5	few	TRBD1	TGTGCCAGCAGCCTCGGACAGGGGGCGGCTCAGACCCAGTACTTC	CASSLGQGAAQTQYF
TRBV10-3	TRBJ2-1	-	TRBD2	TGTCCGACTAGCGGGCCCAACAATGAGCAGTTCTTC	CPTSGPNNEQFF
TRBV6-5	TRBJ1-4	-	TRBD1	TGTGCCAGCAGTTACGTGGACAGGGGGGCGGAATCGACTAATGAAAAACTGTTTTTT	CASSYVDRGAESTNEKLFF
TRBV14	TRBJ2-1	once	TRBD2	TGTGCCAGCAGCCAATGGGGCGGGAGGAATGAGCAGTTCTTC	CASSQWGGRNEQFF
TRBV20-1	TRBJ2-6	few	-	TGCAGTGTCACGACAGTCCAAATATCTGGGGCCAACGTCCTGACTTTC	CSVTTVQISGANVLTF
TRBV5-1	TRBJ2-5	-	-	TGCGCCAGCAGCTTGGCGCTCGGGGGCAACCAAGAGACCCAGTACTTC	CASSLALGGNQETQYF
TRBV6-5	TRBJ2-2	-	-	TGTGCCAGCACGCCTTCGGTGGTCCCCGGGGAGCTGTTTTTT	CASTPSVVPGELFF
TRBV28	TRBJ2-5	few	-	TGTGCCAGCAGTCGGAGAGGGACGCCGGGGGAGACCCAGTACTTC	CASSRRGTPGETQYF
TRBV11-2	TRBJ2-7	-	-	TGTGCCAGCAGCCGACCTAACTACGAGCAGTACTTC	CASSRPNYEQYF
TRBV15	TRBJ2-1	-	TRBD2	TGTGCCACCAGCAGAACTCTAGCGGGAGGGTACAATGAGCAGTTCTTC	CATSRTLAGGYNEQFF
TRBV12-3/TRBV12-4	TRBJ2-1	few	-	TGTGCCAGCATGGGACCCCCCAACAATGAGCAGTTCTTC	CASMGPPNNEQFF
TRBV4-1	TRBJ2-7	-	-	TGCGCCAGCAGCCAAGATCTCCAGGTAAACTACGAGCAGTACTTC	CASSQDLQVNYEQYF
TRBV5-1	TRBJ2-5	-	-	TGCGCCAGCAGCTTCGGGACGCTCCAAGAGACCCAGTACTTC	CASSFGTLQETQYF
TRBV11-1	TRBJ1-1	few	-	TGTGCCAGCAGCTCCCAGGGTAGAGGAGCTTTCTTT	CASSSQGRGAFF
TRBV12-3/TRBV12-4	TRBJ2-3	few	TRBD2	TGTGCCAGCAGTGCGACTAGCGGCACAGATACGCAGTATTTT	CASSATSGTDTQYF
TRBV7-2	TRBJ2-3	-	-	TGTGCCAGCAGCTCATCGCTCGGGACAGATACGCAGTATTTT	CASSSSLGTDTQYF
TRBV20-1	TRBJ2-1	-	TRBD1	TGCAGTGCTAGTCCCCGCCAGAGACAGGGCATTGAGCAGTTCTTC	CSASPRQRQGIEQFF
TRBV12-3/TRBV12-4	TRBJ2-5	-	TRBD2	TGTGCCAGCAGTTCGCAGCGGGAGGGCCAAGAGACCCAGTACTTC	CASSSQREGQETQYF
TRBV6-2/TRBV6-3	TRBJ1-5	few	-	TGTGCCAGCAGTTATGGGTTGGACCTATTGGGTTTACAGCCCCAGCATTTT	CASSYGLDLLGLQPQHF
TRBV6-1	TRBJ2-7	-	-	TGTGCCAGCAGTGAACCCGGCCGGGACGAGCAGTACTTC	CASSEPGRDEQYF
TRBV27	TRBJ2-5	-	TRBD2	TGTGCCAGCAGTTCACTAGCGGACTTCCAAGAGACCCAGTACTTC	CASSSLADFQETQYF
TRBV28	TRBJ2-1	once	-	TGTGCCAGCAGTTTTGGCGGGGCCGGAACCCTGAGAAATGAGCAGTTCTTC	CASSFGGAGTLRNEQFF
TRBV20-1	TRBJ2-7	-	TRBD1	TGCAGTGCCAGGGGGACAGGAGGCCCCTACAATGAGCAGTACTTC	CSARGTGGPYNEQYF
TRBV29-1	TRBJ2-1	-	-	TGCAGCGTTGACCAAAGCGACAGATCCCAATACGATGAGCAGTTCTTC	CSVDQSDRSQYDEQFF
TRBV3-1	TRBJ1-6	few	-	TGTGCCAGCAGCCAAGCGCAGGGGCGAAGTTCACCCCTCCACTTT	CASSQAQGRSSPLHF
TRBV7-3	TRBJ2-5	-	-	TGTGCCAGCAGCCCACAATCCGGGACTGGGGAGACCCAGTACTTC	CASSPQSGTGETQYF
TRBV5-1	TRBJ2-5	few	TRBD2	TGCGCCAGCAGCTTCCTGACTAGCGGGAAAGAGACCCAGTACTTC	CASSFLTSGKETQYF
TRBV11-3	TRBJ2-7	-	-	TGTGCCAGCAGCTTAGTGGGTTCAGATTCCGAGCAGTACTTC	CASSLVGSDSEQYF
TRBV7-2	TRBJ2-5	-	-	TGTGCCAGCAGCTTAACAGCGGGCCCTAAAGAGACCCAGTACTTC	CASSLTAGPKETQYF
TRBV10-2	TRBJ2-7	-	-	TGCGCCAGCAGTGACATCCCCTTCTCCTACGAGCAGTACTTC	CASSDIPFSYEQYF
TRBV5-6	TRBJ2-3	-	-	TGTGCCAGCAGCTTATTTGGAGGAACCACAGATACGCAGTATTTT	CASSLFGGTTDTQYF
TRBV6-2/TRBV6-3	TRBJ2-6	many	-	TGTGCCAGCAGTACCCAAGGGTTCTCTGGGGCCAACGTCCTGACTTTC	CASSTQGFSGANVLTF
TRBV20-1	TRBJ2-5	-	TRBD1	TGCAGTGTCATCCCCGGGACAGGGAACGTCAATGAGCAGTACTTC	CSVIPGTGNVNEQYF
TRBV12-3/TRBV12-4	TRBJ2-5	-	-	TGTGCCAGCAGTTTAATGCGACTTCGGGAGACCCAGTACTTC	CASSLMRLRETQYF
TRBV7-2	TRBJ2-6	-	-	TGTGCCAGCAGCTTACACTCTGGGGCCAACGTCCTGACTTTC	CASSLHSGANVLTF
TRBV20-1	TRBJ2-5	-	TRBD2	TGCAGTGCTAGAGGTCTCCCGGGACTAGCGGGGGCGCAAGAGACCCAGTACTTC	CSARGLPGLAGAQETQYF
TRBV28	TRBJ2-3	many	-	TGTGCCAGCAGTTCTATGGGGACACACACAGATACGCAGTATTTT	CASSSMGTHTDTQYF
TRBV10-3	TRBJ2-1	few	-	TGTGCCATCAGTGAGTTAGGTGAGCAGTTCTTC	CAISELGEQFF
TRBV6-2/TRBV6-3	TRBJ2-5	few	-	TGTGCCAGCAGTCACGGGGGGACCCAGTACTTC	CASSHGGTQYF
TRBV9	TRBJ2-3	-	TRBD2	TGTGCCAGCAGCGTAGGGTCTAGCGGGGGGGCAACAGATACGCAGTATTTT	CASSVGSSGGATDTQYF
TRBV7-3	TRBJ2-1	-	TRBD1	TGTGCCAGCAGCTTAAAGGCCCCGACAGGGTCCTACAATGAGCAGTTCTTC	CASSLKAPTGSYNEQFF